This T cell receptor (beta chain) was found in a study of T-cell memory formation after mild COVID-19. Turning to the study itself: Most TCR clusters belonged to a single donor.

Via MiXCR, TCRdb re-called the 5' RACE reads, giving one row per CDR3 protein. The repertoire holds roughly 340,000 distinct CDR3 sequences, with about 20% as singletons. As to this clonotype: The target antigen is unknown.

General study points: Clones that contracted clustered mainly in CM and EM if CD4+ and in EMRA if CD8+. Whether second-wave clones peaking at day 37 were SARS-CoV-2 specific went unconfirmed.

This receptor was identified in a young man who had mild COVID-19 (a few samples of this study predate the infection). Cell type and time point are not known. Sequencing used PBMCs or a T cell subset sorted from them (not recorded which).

The CDR3 sequence is CASSFSRLASQQETQYF. The CDR3 region has the DNA TGTGCCAGCAGTTTCTCGCGACTAGCATCTCAACAAGAGACCCAGTACTTC. The rearrangement joins TRBV6-5 to TRBJ2-5; 7 nucleotides agree with TRBD2. The V segment lost 4 bases and the J segment 2 bases; nucleotides outside the gene matches: 13. The V gene's germline CDR1 is MNHEY and CDR2 SVGAGI. The CDR3 consists of 17 residues.